This T cell receptor (beta chain) originates from a study of control samples from healthy donors and cancer patients. Trimming stripped 0 bases from V and 4 bases from J, with 16 bases between. The CDR3 has 16 residues. CDR1 is SGHTA, CDR2 FQGNSA, per germline. Assay: immunoSEQ multiplex PCR; the TCRdb copy retains only in-frame clones and omits some. The sample contains about 410,000 clones, roughly 90% of which appear only once. The J gene is TRBJ2-7, the V gene TRBV7-2; D remains unclear. The sequencing input was PBMCs. The receptor was derived from a middle-aged man with head and neck cancer. The CDR3 here is CASSLAPVGLGYEQYF. DNA of the CDR3: TGTGCCAGCAGCTTAGCGCCAGTGGGGTTAGGGTACGAGCAGTACTTC.